This TCR beta chain was recovered during a study of blood T cell repertoires in COVID-19. Original processing methods: How many nucleated cells were present was estimated from reference gene primer amplification. TCRdb keeps only in-frame clones here, not all; method: immunoSEQ multiplex PCR. V and J calls and clone size come straight from that table; D and trimming were deduced from the DNA. The sample has roughly 280,000 clones; 88% are singletons. Recruitment covered 20 to 25 US areas and drew participants whose ages spanned roughly 18 to 95 years. This clonotype was obtained from a woman aged 50 to 60 who had recovered from COVID-19. The sequenced sample consisted of PBMCs or T cells enriched from blood (not recorded which).

CDR3 sequence: CASTPGQGGNQPQHF. CDR3 DNA sequence: TGTGCCAGCACCCCCGGACAGGGTGGGAATCAGCCCCAGCATTTT. This chain connects TRBV6-5 to TRBJ1-5; 8 bases are shared with TRBD1. This CDR3 has 15 amino acids. Trimming cost V 7 bases and J 4 bases; bases outside gene matches: 9. Per germline, CDR1 MNHEY and CDR2 SVGAGI.